One sample yielded the 13 T cell receptor beta chains listed below, sequenced in a study of cytomegalovirus exposure and HLA in healthy donors. The study ran its PCR with 60 Vbeta and 13 Jbeta primers. Data came from immunoSEQ multiplex PCR; TCRdb stores just in-frame clones and leaves some out. Of 55,000 to 80,000 clones in the sample, about four fifths were seen once. Material for sequencing was PBMCs. All receptors come from a woman in her 30s in good health and CMV-seronegative.

J is TRBJ2-7 and V is TRBV7-2; tentative D call: TRBD2 (5 bases). This CDR3 contains 14 residues. V was pared by 5 bases and J by 2 bases, with 13 bases between. CDR1 is SGHTA, CDR2 FQGNSA, per germline. The CDR3 reads CASSVGLATYEQYF. The CDR3 DNA reads TGTGCCAGCAGCGTCGGACTCGCCACCTACGAGCAGTACTTC. Full variable domain (rest looked up from reference TRBV7-2 and TRBJ2-7): GAGVSQSPSNKVTEKGKDVELRCDPISGHTALYWYRQSLGQGLEFLIYFQGNSAPDKSGLPSDRFSAERTGGSVSTLTIQRTQQEDSAVYLCASSVGLATYEQYFGPGTRLTVT.

This clone was observed a few times. J is TRBJ2-3 and V is TRBV5-1; a weak D match, TRBD1 (6 bases). The germline V gene has CDR1 SGHRS and CDR2 YFSETQ. The CDR3 totals 12 residues. V lost 3 bases and J 7 bases, leaving 9 bases between the germline ends. Here the CDR3 DNA reads TGCGCCAGCAGCTACGACAGGTATACGCAGTATTTT. Translation: CASSYDRYTQYF.

J is TRBJ1-6 and V is TRBV5-1; D is possibly TRBD1 (6 bases). V dropped 6 bases and J dropped 7 bases, with 17 bases sitting between them. The CDR3 consists of 15 residues. The V gene's germline CDR1 is SGHRS and CDR2 YFSETQ. The CDR3 reads CASTPTGTGNSPLHF. CDR3 sequence (DNA): TGCGCCAGCACCCCGACAGGTACGGGGAATTCACCCCTCCACTTT.

The chain uses TRBV7-6 and TRBJ1-3; 9 bases map to TRBD1. Unmatched junction bases numbered 10, after V lost 4 bases and J lost 3 bases. From germline, CDR1 is SGHVS and CDR2 FNYEAQ. CDR3 length: 17 amino acids. The CDR3 protein is CASSYLGTGYSGNTIYF. For the CDR3, the DNA is TGTGCCAGCAGCTACCTAGGGACAGGGTATAGTGGAAACACCATATATTTT.

This chain joins TRBV29-1 and TRBJ2-3; D uncertain. Germline CDR1 reads SQVTM; CDR2 reads ANQGSEA. The CDR3 contains 13 residues. With 4 bases removed from V and 0 bases from J, the gap between germline ends came to 8 bases. CDR3 in DNA: TGCAGCGTTGTAAGAGCTAGCACAGATACGCAGTATTTT. Protein sequence: CSVVRASTDTQYF.

The chain employs TRBV30 and TRBJ2-1; 10 bases are a match to TRBD2. Germline CDR1 and CDR2: GTSNPN and SVGIG (reference sequence). Trimming took 1 base from V and 7 from J; bases not matched to a gene: 7. CDR3 length: 15 amino acids. CDR3 amino acids: CAWSASRTSGNEQFF. Written as DNA, the CDR3 is TGTGCCTGGAGTGCCTCGAGGACTAGCGGAAATGAGCAGTTCTTC. The variable domain in full, completed from reference TRBV30 and TRBJ2-1, reads SQTIHQWPATLVQPVGSPLSLECTVEGTSNPNLYWYRQAAGRGLQLLFYSVGIGQISSEVPQNLSASRPQDRQFILSSKKLLLSDSGFYLCAWSASRTSGNEQFFGPGTRLTVL.

The gene calls are TRBV27 and TRBJ1-1; the D gene is possibly TRBD1 (5 bases). Germline CDR1 and CDR2: MNHEY and SMNVEV (reference sequence). The length of the CDR3 is 11 residues. V was clipped by 5 bases and J by 7 bases, with 8 bases between them. CDR3 amino acids: CASSQGVEAFF. The CDR3 nucleotides are TGTGCCAGCAGTCAAGGGGTTGAAGCTTTCTTT.

The chain carries TRBV27 and TRBJ2-2; D gene unclear. This CDR3 spans 12 amino acids. Germline V gene lookup returns CDR1 MNHEY and CDR2 SMNVEV (reference sequence). Trimming removed 3 bases at V and 4 bases at J, with 3 bases between. Written as DNA, the CDR3 is TGTGCCAGCAGTTTCTCCACCGGGGAGCTGTTTTTT. This gives the protein CASSFSTGELFF.

This clone appeared a few times. The chain couples TRBV5-4 to TRBJ1-1; D is uncertain. This CDR3 comprises 14 residues. CDR1 and CDR2 from the germline V gene are SGHNT and YYREEE (reference sequence). V was shortened by 1 base and J by 0 bases, with 7 bases between the two germline ends. The CDR3 DNA is TGTGCCAGCAGCTTGTACCAGATGAACACTGAAGCTTTCTTT. This encodes CASSLYQMNTEAFF.

The CDR3 spells CASSGDRTGAHNSPLHF. CDR3 bases: TGTGCCAGCAGCGGTGACCGGACAGGGGCCCATAATTCACCCCTCCACTTT. This rearrangement joins TRBV5-6 to TRBJ1-6; 9 nucleotides align to TRBD1. V gave up 4 bases and J gave up 5 bases; unmatched junction bases: 10. Germline CDR1 is SGHDT and CDR2 is YYEEEE. The CDR3 length is 17 residues. Together with reference TRBV5-6 and TRBJ1-6, the CDR3 gives the full variable domain: DAGVTQSPTHLIKTRGQQVTLRCSPKSGHDTVSWYQQALGQGPQFIFQYYEEEERQRGNFPDRFSGHQFPNYSSELNVNALLLGDSALYLCASSGDRTGAHNSPLHFGNGTRLTVT.

The V gene is TRBV28, the J gene TRBJ2-5; weak D call: TRBD1 (5 bases). The CDR3 runs 12 residues. V lost 3 bases and J lost 3, with 5 bases in between. Germline V gene sequence: CDR1 MDHEN, CDR2 SYDVKM. The CDR3 region is CASSLTEETQYF. DNA of the CDR3: TGTGCCAGCAGTTTGACAGAAGAGACCCAGTACTTC.

The chain couples TRBV6-1 to TRBJ1-2; 7 bases map to TRBD1. This CDR3 contains 15 residues. Per the germline V gene, CDR1 is MNHNS and CDR2 is SASEGT. With 4 bases clipped from V and 5 bases from J, the junction kept 10 bases outside the gene matches. The CDR3: CASSARSGTAYGYTF. CDR3 DNA sequence: TGTGCCAGCAGTGCGAGGTCCGGGACAGCTTATGGCTACACCTTC.

The chain combines TRBV11-2 with TRBJ1-6; 10 bases match TRBD1. The germline CDR1 and CDR2 sequences are SGHAT and FQNNGV. Unmatched junction bases numbered 11, after V lost 7 bases and J lost 8 bases. This CDR3 region has 16 residues. CDR3 residues: CASTIHGTGVDSPLHF. CDR3 DNA sequence: TGTGCCAGCACCATCCATGGGACAGGGGTAGATTCACCCCTCCACTTT.